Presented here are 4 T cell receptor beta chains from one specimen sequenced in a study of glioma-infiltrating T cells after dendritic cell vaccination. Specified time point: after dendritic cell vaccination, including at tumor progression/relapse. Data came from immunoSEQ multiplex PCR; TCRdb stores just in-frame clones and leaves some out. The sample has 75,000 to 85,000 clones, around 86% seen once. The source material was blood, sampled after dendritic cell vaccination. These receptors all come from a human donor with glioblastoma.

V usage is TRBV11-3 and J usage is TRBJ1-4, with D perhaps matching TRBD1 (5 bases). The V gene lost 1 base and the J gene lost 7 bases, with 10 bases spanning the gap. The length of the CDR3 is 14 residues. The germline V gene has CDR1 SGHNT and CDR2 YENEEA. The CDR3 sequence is CASSLGREGEKLFF. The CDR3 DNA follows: TGTGCCAGCAGCTTAGGCAGGGAAGGTGAAAAACTGTTTTTT.

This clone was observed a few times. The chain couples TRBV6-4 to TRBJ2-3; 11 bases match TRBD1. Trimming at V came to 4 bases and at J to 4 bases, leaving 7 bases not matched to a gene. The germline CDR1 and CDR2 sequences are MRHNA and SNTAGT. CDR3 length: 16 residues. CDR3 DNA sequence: TGTGCCAGCAGTGGAGGGACAGGGGGAGGCGCAGATACGCAGTATTTT. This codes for CASSGGTGGGADTQYF.

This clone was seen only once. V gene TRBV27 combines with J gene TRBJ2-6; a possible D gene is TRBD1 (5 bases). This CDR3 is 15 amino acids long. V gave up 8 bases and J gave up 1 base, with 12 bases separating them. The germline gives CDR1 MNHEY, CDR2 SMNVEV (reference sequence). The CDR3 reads CASRRQLSGANVLTF. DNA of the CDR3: TGTGCCAGCCGCCGACAGCTTTCTGGGGCCAACGTCCTGACTTTC.

The CDR3 loop reads CASSLAALAGVTDTQYF. CDR3 nucleotide sequence: TGCGCCAGCAGCTTGGCGGCTCTAGCGGGGGTCACAGATACGCAGTATTTT. The chain carries TRBV5-1 and TRBJ2-3; 10 nucleotides line up with TRBD2. The CDR3 is made up of 17 amino acids. Trimming cost V 0 bases and J 2 bases; bases outside gene matches: 6. The V gene's germline CDR1 is SGHRS and CDR2 YFSETQ.